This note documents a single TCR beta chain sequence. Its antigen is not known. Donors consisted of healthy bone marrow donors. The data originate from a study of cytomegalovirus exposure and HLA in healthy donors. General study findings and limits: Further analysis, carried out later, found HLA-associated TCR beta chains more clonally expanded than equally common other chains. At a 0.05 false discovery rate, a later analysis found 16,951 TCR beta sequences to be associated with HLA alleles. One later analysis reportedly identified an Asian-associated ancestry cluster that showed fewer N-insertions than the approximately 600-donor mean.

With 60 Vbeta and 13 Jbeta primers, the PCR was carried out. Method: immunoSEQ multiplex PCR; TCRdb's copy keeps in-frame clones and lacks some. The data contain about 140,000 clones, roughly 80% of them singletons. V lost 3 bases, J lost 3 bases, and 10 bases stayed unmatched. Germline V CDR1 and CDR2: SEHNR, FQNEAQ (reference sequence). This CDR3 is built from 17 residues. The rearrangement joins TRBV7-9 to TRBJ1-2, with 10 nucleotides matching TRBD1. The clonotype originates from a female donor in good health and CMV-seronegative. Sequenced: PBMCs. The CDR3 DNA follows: TGTGCCAGCAGCTTGAGTGCTAGGGACAGGGGAGACTATGGCTACACCTTC. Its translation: CASSLSARDRGDYGYTF.